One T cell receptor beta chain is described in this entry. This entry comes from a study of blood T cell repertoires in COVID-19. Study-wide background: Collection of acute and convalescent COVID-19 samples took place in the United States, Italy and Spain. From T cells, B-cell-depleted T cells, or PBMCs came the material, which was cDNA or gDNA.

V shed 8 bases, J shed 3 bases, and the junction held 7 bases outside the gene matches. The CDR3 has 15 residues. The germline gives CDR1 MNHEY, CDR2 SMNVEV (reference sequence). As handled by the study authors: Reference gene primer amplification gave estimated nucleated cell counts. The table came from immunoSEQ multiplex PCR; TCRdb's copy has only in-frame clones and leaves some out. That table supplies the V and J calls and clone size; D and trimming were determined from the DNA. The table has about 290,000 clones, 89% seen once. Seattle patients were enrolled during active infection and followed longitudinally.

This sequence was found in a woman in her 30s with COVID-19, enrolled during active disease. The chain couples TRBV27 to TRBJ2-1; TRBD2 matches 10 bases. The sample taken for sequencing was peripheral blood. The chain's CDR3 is CASVQAGGGYNEQFF. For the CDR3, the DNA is TGTGCCAGCGTACAAGCGGGGGGGGGCTACAATGAGCAGTTCTTC.